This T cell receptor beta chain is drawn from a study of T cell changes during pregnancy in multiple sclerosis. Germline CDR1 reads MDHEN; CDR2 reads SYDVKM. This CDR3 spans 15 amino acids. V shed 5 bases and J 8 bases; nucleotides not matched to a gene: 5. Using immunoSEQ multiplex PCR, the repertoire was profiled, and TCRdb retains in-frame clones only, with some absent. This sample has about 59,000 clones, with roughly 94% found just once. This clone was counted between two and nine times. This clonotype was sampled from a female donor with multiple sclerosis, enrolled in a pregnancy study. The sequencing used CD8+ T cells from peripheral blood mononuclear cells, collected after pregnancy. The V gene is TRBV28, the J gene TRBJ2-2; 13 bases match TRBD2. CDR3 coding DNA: TGTGCCAGCAGTCAACTAGCGGGAGGGCATGGGGAGCTGTTTTTT. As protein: CASSQLAGGHGELFF.